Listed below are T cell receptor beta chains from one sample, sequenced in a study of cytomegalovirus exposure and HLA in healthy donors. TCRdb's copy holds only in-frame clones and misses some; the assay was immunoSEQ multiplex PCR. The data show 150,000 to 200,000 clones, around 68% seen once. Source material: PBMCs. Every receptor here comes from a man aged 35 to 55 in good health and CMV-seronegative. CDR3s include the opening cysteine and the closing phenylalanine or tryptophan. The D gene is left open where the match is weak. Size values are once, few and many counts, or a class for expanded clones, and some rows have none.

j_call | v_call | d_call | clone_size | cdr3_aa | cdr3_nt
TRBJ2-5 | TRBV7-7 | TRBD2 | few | CASGEGSGGETQYF | TGTGCCAGCGGGGAAGGATCGGGGGGGGAGACCCAGTACTTC
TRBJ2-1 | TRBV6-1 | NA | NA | CASSGYSYNEQFF | TGTGCCAGCAGTGGGTACAGCTACAATGAGCAGTTCTTC
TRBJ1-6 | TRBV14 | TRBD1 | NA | CASSYGQGVLPLHF | TGTGCCAGCAGCTACGGACAGGGGGTATTGCCCCTCCACTTT
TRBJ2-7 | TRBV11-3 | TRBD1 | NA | CASSLETGGEQYF | TGTGCCAGCAGCTTGGAGACAGGGGGCGAGCAGTACTTC
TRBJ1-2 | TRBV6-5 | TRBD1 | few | CASKLRDRELSTSAF | TGTGCCAGCAAACTCCGCGACAGGGAGCTATCTACAAGCGCCTTC
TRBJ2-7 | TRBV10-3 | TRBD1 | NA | CAISESDRTGHYEQYF | TGTGCCATCAGTGAGTCCGATCGGACAGGGCACTACGAGCAGTACTTC
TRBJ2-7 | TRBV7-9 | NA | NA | CASSLVASYEQYF | TGTGCCAGCAGCTTAGTCGCGTCCTACGAGCAGTACTTC
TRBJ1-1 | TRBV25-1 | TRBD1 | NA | CASSDITGVETEAFF | TGTGCCAGCAGCGACATAACAGGGGTCGAAACTGAAGCTTTCTTT
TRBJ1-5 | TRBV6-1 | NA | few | CASSATEISNQPQHF | TGTGCCAGCAGTGCTACGGAGATTAGCAATCAGCCCCAGCATTTT
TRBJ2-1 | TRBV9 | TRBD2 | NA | CASSPPRQGRLAELYNEQFF | TGTGCCAGCAGCCCCCCCCGGCAGGGTCGACTAGCGGAGCTATACAATGAGCAGTTCTTC
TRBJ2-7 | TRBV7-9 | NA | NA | CASSRAPQGTSYEQYF | TGTGCCAGCAGCCGAGCCCCTCAGGGCACCTCCTACGAGCAGTACTTC